Below are 9 T cell receptor beta chains sequenced from a single sample in a study of T-cell memory formation after mild COVID-19. One entry per CDR3 protein results from TCRdb running MiXCR on the 5' RACE reads. Of about 140,000 distinct CDR3 sequences detected, more than 13% appear once; the ten largest clones hold less than 30%. The source material was PBMCs or a T cell subset sorted from them (not recorded which). All receptors derive from an adult woman who had mild COVID-19 (a few samples of this study predate the infection). Cell type and time point are not known.

The chain links TRBV13 to TRBJ1-4, with D possibly TRBD1 on 5 matching bases. V was trimmed by 4 bases and J by 7 bases, leaving 13 bases between them. Germline loops: CDR1 PRHDT, CDR2 FYEKMQ (reference sequence). There are 14 residues in the CDR3. The CDR3 protein is CASSYGTDSEKLFF. CDR3 DNA: TGTGCCAGCAGCTACGGGACGGATAGTGAAAAACTGTTTTTT.

This clonotype was detected many times. The chain employs TRBV7-6 and TRBJ1-2, with D perhaps TRBD1 (6 bases). Germline lookup yields CDR1 SGHVS and CDR2 FNYEAQ. This CDR3 region has 17 residues. Trimming removed 2 bases from V and 3 bases from J, with 19 bases in between. CDR3: CASSLTNSAGAHYGYTF. DNA of the CDR3: TGTGCCAGCAGCTTAACAAACTCCGCAGGGGCTCACTATGGCTACACCTTC.

The genes are TRBV6-5 and TRBJ2-7, with no clear D. CDR3 size: 14 residues. Per the germline V gene, CDR1 is MNHEY and CDR2 is SVGAGI. The V end was cut by 0 bases, the J end by 1 base, with 7 bases between. Here the CDR3 reads CASSYSKGSYEQYF. In nucleotides, the CDR3 is TGTGCCAGCAGTTACTCGAAGGGTTCCTACGAGCAGTACTTC.

The V and J genes are TRBV27 and TRBJ1-1; 8 bases are shared with TRBD1. The CDR3 is 13 amino acids. V lost 4 bases and J lost 6; bases outside the gene matches: 4. Looked up from germline, CDR1 is MNHEY and CDR2 is SMNVEV (reference sequence). The CDR3 is CASSSGQAPEAFF. The DNA of the CDR3 is TGTGCCAGCAGTTCGGGACAGGCCCCTGAAGCTTTCTTT.

This clonotype was picked up a small number of times. This sequence joins TRBV5-5 and TRBJ2-5, with 9 positions matching TRBD1. J gave up 1 base and V 3 bases, and 4 bases lay outside the gene matches. Germline V CDR1 and CDR2: SGHKS, YYEKEE (reference sequence). There are 15 residues in the CDR3. The CDR3 DNA reads TGTGCCAGCAGCTCCGAGGACAGGGGCCAAGAGACCCAGTACTTC. Its protein is CASSSEDRGQETQYF.

This chain links TRBV9 with TRBJ1-1; no clear D. The V end was cut by 1 base, the J end by 5 bases, with 9 bases between. Germline CDR1 SGDLS, CDR2 YYNGEE. This CDR3 spans 13 amino acids. This chain's CDR3 is CASSVYGGTEAFF. CDR3 bases: TGTGCCAGCAGCGTATATGGTGGGACTGAAGCTTTCTTT.

V is TRBV4-3 and J is TRBJ1-6, with D unclear. In germline, CDR1 is LGHNA, CDR2 YSLEER. The ends were cut back, 1 base at V and 5 bases at J, with 9 bases in the middle. This CDR3 comprises 15 residues. CDR3 region: CASSQGTADNSPLHF. The CDR3 DNA follows: TGCGCCAGCAGCCAAGGGACGGCGGATAATTCACCCCTCCACTTT.

V usage is TRBV7-7 and J usage is TRBJ2-3; 10 bases are a match to TRBD2. CDR1 is SSHAT and CDR2 is FNYEAQ in the germline V gene (reference sequence). V lost 2 bases, J lost 0 bases, and 11 bases stayed unmatched. This CDR3 has 19 residues. The CDR3 here is CASSLHSLAGETSTDTQYF. CDR3 nucleotides: TGTGCCAGCAGCTTACATAGTCTAGCGGGGGAAACTAGCACAGATACGCAGTATTTT.

This clonotype was counted only a few times. The chain links TRBV15 to TRBJ2-3; no firm D call. This CDR3 is 16 amino acids long. The V end was cut by 0 bases, the J end by 2 bases, with 12 bases between. The germline CDR1 and CDR2 sequences are LNHNV and YYDKDF (reference sequence). CDR3 amino acids: CATSRERAVITDTQYF. DNA of the CDR3: TGTGCCACCAGCAGAGAACGGGCGGTGATCACAGATACGCAGTATTTT.